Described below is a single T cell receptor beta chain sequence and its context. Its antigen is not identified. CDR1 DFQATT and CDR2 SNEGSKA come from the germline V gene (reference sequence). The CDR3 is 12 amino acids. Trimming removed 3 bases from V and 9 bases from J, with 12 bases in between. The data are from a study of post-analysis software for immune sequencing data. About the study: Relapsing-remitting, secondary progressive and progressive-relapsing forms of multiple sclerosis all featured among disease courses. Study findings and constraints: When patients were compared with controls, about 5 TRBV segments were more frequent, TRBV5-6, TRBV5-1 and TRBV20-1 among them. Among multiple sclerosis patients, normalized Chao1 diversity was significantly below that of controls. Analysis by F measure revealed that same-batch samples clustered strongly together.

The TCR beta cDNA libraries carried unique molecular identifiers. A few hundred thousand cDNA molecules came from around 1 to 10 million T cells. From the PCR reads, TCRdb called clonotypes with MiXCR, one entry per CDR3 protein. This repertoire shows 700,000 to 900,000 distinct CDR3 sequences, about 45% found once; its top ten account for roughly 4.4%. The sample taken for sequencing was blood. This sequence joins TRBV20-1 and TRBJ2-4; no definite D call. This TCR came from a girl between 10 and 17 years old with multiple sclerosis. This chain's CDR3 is CSARVLVSIQYF. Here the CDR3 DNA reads TGCAGTGCTAGGGTTCTAGTTAGCATTCAGTACTTC.